This TCR beta chain was recovered during a study of blood T cell repertoires in COVID-19. The overall study: Sources were T cells, B-cell-depleted T cells, or PBMCs; the material itself was cDNA or gDNA.

Under the authors' procedure: Researchers report that nucleated cell counts were estimated from reference gene primer amplification. The data were produced by immunoSEQ multiplex PCR, yet TCRdb's version contains in-frame clones alone and is incomplete. The DNA gave D and trimming, while V, J and clone size come from that table. The sample contains approximately 50,000 clones, more than 85% of which appear only once. The CDR3 is 13 residues long. V lost 2 bases to trimming and J lost 10 bases, with 14 bases between them. Germline CDR1 is SEHNR and CDR2 is FQNEAQ (reference sequence). Sequenced sample: peripheral blood. The genes are TRBV7-9 and TRBJ1-1, with D maybe TRBD1 (5 bases). This sequence was found in a man aged 45-65 years with active COVID-19. CDR3 DNA sequence: TGTGCCAGCAGCTTAACAGGCCCCTGGGGAGCTTTCTTT. It yields the protein CASSLTGPWGAFF. Filled out from reference TRBV7-9 and TRBJ1-1, the complete variable domain reads DTGVSQNPRHKITKRGQNVTFRCDPISEHNRLYWYRQTLGQGPEFLTYFQNEAQLEKSRLLSDRFSAERPKGSFSTLEIQRTEQGDSAMYLCASSLTGPWGAFFGQGTRLTVV.